This TCR beta chain was observed in a study of cytomegalovirus exposure and HLA in healthy donors. Study results and caveats: Later on, a genetic analysis was performed. It linked a missense variant in DCLRE1C with V- and J-gene trimming of TCR beta. Many donors shared some public TCRs, even though most TCR sequences were rare.

In the case of this clone: Antigen: not known.

Germline lookup yields CDR1 SGHDN and CDR2 FVKESK. V lost 1 base and J lost 2; bases outside the gene matches: 5. CDR3 length: 16 residues. PCR was performed using 60 Vbeta and 13 Jbeta primers. Libraries were prepared by immunoSEQ multiplex PCR; TCRdb keeps only in-frame clonotypes and omits some of them. The data show about 120,000 clones, roughly 83% seen once. The chain carries TRBV14 and TRBJ2-1; 7 nucleotides align to TRBD2. The receptor comes from a man between 18 and 35 years old in good health and CMV-seropositive. The source material was PBMCs. The CDR3 spells CASSQAGGYPYNEQFF. DNA of the CDR3: TGTGCCAGCAGCCAAGCCGGGGGGTATCCCTACAATGAGCAGTTCTTC.